A single T cell receptor (beta chain) is shown here with its context. The data stem from a study of sequential checkpoint blockade in melanoma. At the level of the study: Both treatment sequences were followed by maintenance nivolumab.

Profiled with immunoSEQ multiplex PCR; TCRdb holds only in-frame clones, not every one. The sample shows about 13,000 clones, roughly four fifths of them seen only once. Described treatment: randomized to nivolumab then ipilimumab (arm A) or the reverse (arm B). This sequence was found in a human donor with melanoma. The sequencing used CD8+ T cells sorted from blood (inferred from file names), collected from a patient given nivolumab and ipilimumab in sequence.

CDR3 sequence (DNA): TGTGCCAGCAGTTTAGTGGGCAGGGACTACGAGCAGTACTTC. Encoded protein: CASSLVGRDYEQYF. The chain carries TRBV27 and TRBJ2-7; TRBD1 is a possible D gene (5 bases). Trimming pared 2 bases from V and 3 bases from J, leaving 11 bases between. Germline V gene data show CDR1 as MNHEY and CDR2 as SMNVEV (reference sequence). The CDR3 consists of 14 residues.